A single sample gave rise to the 25 T cell receptor beta chains below, sequenced in a study of T cell responses to AZD1222 COVID-19 vaccine. Assay: immunoSEQ multiplex PCR; the TCRdb copy retains only in-frame clones and omits some. There are 80,000 or so clones in the sample; around 90% occur only once, and approximately 1.5% lies in the top ten. Sequencing used peripheral blood, obtained on day 0 of AZD1222 vaccination. Every receptor here comes from an adult in good health.

The rearrangement links TRBV5-6 to TRBJ2-5, with D maybe TRBD1 (5 bases). Trimming shortened V by 0 bases and J by 7 bases, and 7 bases separated the two germline ends. Germline-derived CDR1 and CDR2 are SGHDT and YYEEEE. This CDR3 has 12 residues. CDR3 sequence: CASSLDQGTQYF. The CDR3 DNA is TGTGCCAGCAGCTTGGACCAGGGGACCCAGTACTTC.

This chain links TRBV7-2 with TRBJ1-1; D is possibly TRBD1 (5 bases). The germline V gene encodes CDR1 SGHTA and CDR2 FQGNSA. The CDR3 length is 15 residues. Trimming removed 1 base from V and 1 base from J, with 10 bases in between. In DNA form, the CDR3 reads TGTGCCAGCAGCTTAGGAGGGACGGGGAACACTGAAGCTTTCTTT. Translating it yields CASSLGGTGNTEAFF.

This clone has more than one count but fewer than ten. This chain links TRBV7-9 with TRBJ2-7; TRBD2 matches 11 bases. V gave up 5 bases and J gave up 4 bases; unmatched junction bases: 7. CDR1 and CDR2 from the germline V gene are SEHNR and FQNEAQ (reference sequence). The CDR3 spans 15 residues. The CDR3, as DNA: TGTGCCAGCAGCCTGACCGGGACTAGCGGATACGAGCAGTACTTC. Protein: CASSLTGTSGYEQYF.

This sequence joins TRBV6-5 and TRBJ2-1; 7 bases line up with TRBD2. This CDR3 has 11 amino acids. Germline values: CDR1 MNHEY, CDR2 SVGAGI. V shed 2 bases, J shed 13 bases, and the junction held 2 bases outside the gene matches. The CDR3 reads CASSYREDQFF. CDR3 bases: TGTGCCAGCAGTTACCGGGAGGACCAGTTCTTC.

The gene calls are TRBV19 and TRBJ1-3; 7 nucleotides line up with TRBD1. Germline lookup yields CDR1 LNHDA and CDR2 SQIVND (reference sequence). There are 14 residues in the CDR3. V was clipped by 8 bases and J by 0 bases; unmatched bases: 4. CDR3 sequence reads: CASQGQSSGNTIYF. The CDR3 DNA follows: TGTGCCAGTCAGGGACAGAGCTCTGGAAACACCATATATTTT. The full variable domain, rest sourced from reference TRBV19 and TRBJ1-3, is DGGITQSPKYLFRKEGQNVTLSCEQNLNHDAMYWYRQDPGQGLRLIYYSQIVNDFQKGDIAEGYSVSREKKESFPLTVTSAQKNPTAFYLCASQGQSSGNTIYFGEGSWLTVV.

V is TRBV5-8 and J is TRBJ1-5, with D unclear. With 1 base removed from V and 3 bases from J, the gap between germline ends came to 11 bases. The CDR3 loop spans 15 amino acids. CDR1 is SGHTS, CDR2 YDEGEE, per germline. In DNA, the CDR3 is TGTGCCAGCAGCTTGAGGGCAGGCAACAATCAGCCCCAGCATTTT. This encodes CASSLRAGNNQPQHF.

This chain uses TRBV3-1 (or the pseudogene TRBV3-2) with TRBJ2-7; D might be TRBD1 (6 bases). Between the trimmed V and J ends, which lost 4 bases and 3 bases, there was a span of 16 bases. The germline V gene encodes CDR1 LGHDT and CDR2 YNNKEL (reference sequence). The CDR3 runs 15 residues. This CDR3 reads CASSLWGQGNYEQYF. CDR3 DNA sequence: TGTGCCAGCAGCCTTTGGGGACAAGGGAACTACGAGCAGTACTTC.

V usage is TRBV12-3 or TRBV12-4 and J usage is TRBJ1-1; weak D call: TRBD1 (5 bases). Trimming cost V 4 bases and J 0 bases, with 6 bases left between them. The CDR3 runs 13 residues. The CDR3 region is CASSSGMNTEAFF. DNA of the CDR3: TGTGCCAGCAGTTCAGGGATGAACACTGAAGCTTTCTTT.

The chain recombines TRBV7-6 with TRBJ1-1, with D possibly being TRBD1 (5 bases). From germline, CDR1 is SGHVS and CDR2 FNYEAQ. CDR3 length: 16 residues. Trimming shortened V by 3 bases and J by 1 base, and 15 bases separated the two germline ends. The CDR3 sequence is CASSLGGMVRNTEAFF. CDR3 nucleotide sequence: TGTGCCAGCAGCTTGGGGGGAATGGTTAGGAACACTGAAGCTTTCTTT. The full variable domain, its missing parts supplied by reference TRBV7-6 and TRBJ1-1, is GAGVSQSPRYKVTKRGQDVALRCDPISGHVSLYWYRQALGQGPEFLTYFNYEAQQDKSGLPNDRFSAERPEGSISTLTIQRTEQRDSAMYRCASSLGGMVRNTEAFFGQGTRLTVV.

As regards this clone: An end of the junction does not agree with germline; a read error may underlie this. The rearrangement joins TRBV7-9 to TRBJ2-3, with TRBD2 matching over 11 bases. CDR3 length: 15 amino acids. Germline-derived CDR1 and CDR2 are SEHNR and FQNEAQ (reference sequence). The CDR3 spells CASSLAGGPTDTQYF. The CDR3 bases are TGTGCCAGCAGCCTAGCGGGAGGACCCACAGATACGCAGTATTTT.

The rearrangement uses TRBV2 and TRBJ1-2, with D uncertain. With 6 bases removed from V and 4 bases from J, the gap between germline ends came to 9 bases. The CDR3 length is 12 residues. Per germline, CDR1 SNHLY and CDR2 FYNNEI. CDR3 bases: TGTGCCAGCAGCCCGGTTGTCTATGGCTACACCTTC. Its protein product is CASSPVVYGYTF.

The rearrangement joins TRBV7-8 to TRBJ1-4, with TRBD1 as a possible D gene (6 bases). The V gene's germline CDR1 is SGHVS and CDR2 FQNEAQ. The germline V and J ends were trimmed by 2 bases and 6 bases, with 13 bases remaining between them. This CDR3 is built from 15 residues. CDR3 in DNA: TGTGCCAGCAGCTTATTCGGGGGGCCGGATGAAAAACTGTTTTTT. Protein sequence: CASSLFGGPDEKLFF.

This clone turned up a few times. The J gene is TRBJ2-2, the V gene TRBV30, with 9 positions matching TRBD1. This CDR3 has 15 residues. Trimming cost V 0 bases and J 7 bases; bases outside gene matches: 6. Germline V lookup: CDR1 GTSNPN, CDR2 SVGIG (reference sequence). In DNA form, the CDR3 reads TGTGCCTGGAGTGTGACGACAGGGGGTATCGGGGAGCTGTTTTTT. This sequence encodes CAWSVTTGGIGELFF.

V gene TRBV6-5 combines with J gene TRBJ1-5, with 9 nucleotides matching TRBD1. The CDR3 spans 15 residues. Germline CDR1 MNHEY, CDR2 SVGAGI. With V trimmed by 6 bases and J by 3 bases, 6 bases remained unmatched. The chain's CDR3 is CASRAQGASNQPQHF. CDR3 sequence (DNA): TGTGCCAGCAGGGCACAGGGGGCTTCCAATCAGCCCCAGCATTTT.

This chain joins TRBV5-1 and TRBJ1-2, with TRBD1 as a possible D gene (5 bases). V lost 4 bases, J lost 7 bases, and 11 bases lay in between. The CDR3 totals 12 residues. Per germline, CDR1 SGHRS and CDR2 YFSETQ. CDR3: CASSLEGSGYTF. The DNA of the CDR3 is TGCGCCAGCAGCCTGGAGGGGTCTGGCTACACCTTC.

The chain employs TRBV4-3 and TRBJ2-7; D is perhaps TRBD1 or TRBD2 (6 bases each). The CDR3 has 13 amino acids. V lost 1 base and J lost 11, with 15 bases in between. Germline loops: CDR1 LGHNA, CDR2 YSLEER. The CDR3 sequence: CASSQVEGGKEYF. The CDR3 nucleotides read TGCGCCAGCAGCCAAGTGGAGGGGGGAAAGGAGTACTTC.

As concerns this clone: The junction differs from germline at one of its ends, possibly a read error. The gene calls are TRBV6-1 and TRBJ1-2; no firm D call. Germline V lookup: CDR1 MNHNS, CDR2 SASEGT. The CDR3 consists of 13 residues. The chain's CDR3 is CASREGVPGGYTF. In DNA, the CDR3 is TGTGCCAGCAGGGAAGGCGTCCCGGGCGGCTACACCTTC.

The chain employs TRBV30 and TRBJ1-5; D call uncertain. Germline lookup yields CDR1 GTSNPN and CDR2 SVGIG (reference sequence). Trimming left V 1 base short and J 4 bases short, with 5 bases between. CDR3 length: 12 amino acids. CDR3 coding DNA: TGTGCCTGGAGTGAACTTAATCAGCCCCAGCATTTT. Encoded protein: CAWSELNQPQHF.

The CDR3 reads CASSDSDRGSYTF. In DNA form, the CDR3 reads TGTGCCAGCAGTGACTCGGACAGGGGTAGCTACACCTTC. The chain recombines TRBV6-4 with TRBJ1-2, with TRBD1 matching over 9 bases. Trimming removed 0 bases from V and 9 bases from J; junction bases left unmatched: 2. The CDR3 extends over 13 amino acids. From germline, CDR1 is MRHNA and CDR2 SNTAGT.

The chain employs TRBV28 and TRBJ2-7; 7 nucleotides match TRBD2. Germline lookup yields CDR1 MDHEN and CDR2 SYDVKM. CDR3 length: 15 residues. The J segment lost 2 bases and the V segment lost 2 bases, leaving 6 bases of the junction unmatched. As DNA, the CDR3 is TGTGCCAGCAGTTTAGCCGCCGGGGGGACCTACGAGCAGTACTTC. This codes for CASSLAAGGTYEQYF. Combining the CDR3 with reference TRBV28 and TRBJ2-7 gives the whole variable domain DVKVTQSSRYLVKRTGEKVFLECVQDMDHENMFWYRQDPGLGLRLIYFSYDVKMKEKGDIPEGYSVSREKKERFSLILESASTNQTSMYLCASSLAAGGTYEQYFGPGTRLTVT.

The chain combines TRBV19 with TRBJ1-2; D is uncertain. The CDR3 is made up of 16 amino acids. Germline-derived CDR1 and CDR2 are LNHDA and SQIVND (reference sequence). Trimming cost V 1 base and J 0 bases, with 12 bases left between them. In nucleotides, the CDR3 is TGTGCCAGTAGTATAGTCGGAGGAAGCACTAACTATGGCTACACCTTC. Translating gives CASSIVGGSTNYGYTF.

This chain joins TRBV6-5 and TRBJ1-1; 8 nucleotides agree with TRBD1. The germline V gene encodes CDR1 MNHEY and CDR2 SVGAGI. There are 15 residues in the CDR3. Germline trimming cut 4 bases from V and 1 base from J; bases unmatched to any gene: 5. This CDR3 is CASSSPGQENTEAFF. The CDR3 nucleotides read TGTGCCAGCAGTTCTCCGGGACAGGAGAACACTGAAGCTTTCTTT.

The chain's CDR3 is CASSPGQGHTEAFF. The DNA of the CDR3 is TGTGCCAGCAGCCCAGGACAGGGGCACACTGAAGCTTTCTTT. The V call is TRBV7-3, the J call TRBJ1-1; TRBD1 aligns across 9 bases. Germline CDR1 and CDR2: SGHTA and FQGTGA. The junction had 4 bases not matched to a gene; V was cut back by 5 bases and J by 3 bases. This CDR3 has 14 amino acids.

The chain has TRBV4-3 and TRBJ2-7; 7 bases align to TRBD2. The CDR3 consists of 15 residues. Losses at the gene ends were 1 base for V and 1 base for J; bases not matched to a gene: 4. Germline CDR1 and CDR2: LGHNA and YSLEER. The chain's CDR3 is CASSQARGSSYEQYF. DNA for the CDR3: TGCGCCAGCAGCCAAGCACGCGGGAGTTCCTACGAGCAGTACTTC.

The chain joins TRBV5-1 to TRBJ2-3; D call uncertain. The CDR3 spans 14 residues. The V end lost 5 bases, the J end lost 6 bases, and 16 bases lay between the germline ends. From germline, CDR1 is SGHRS and CDR2 YFSETQ. The CDR3 coding sequence is TGCGCCAGCAGTCAGACGGATTCGTACGATACGCAGTATTTT. The encoded protein is CASSQTDSYDTQYF.